This T cell receptor (beta chain) is from a study of blood T cells in healthy people across ages. General study results and limits: Observed TCR beta diversity showed a strong correlation with the percentage of naive T cells as measured by flow cytometry.

The V gene's germline CDR1 is SGHKS and CDR2 YYEKEE (reference sequence). There are 15 residues in the CDR3. The V end was cut by 3 bases, the J end by 0 bases, with 9 bases between. With respect to this clonotype: Its target is unknown.

Primers used in a second PCR of about 7 to 12 cycles were a sample-barcoded 5' primer and a J-beta primer mix. A single record per CDR3 protein comes from TCRdb applying MiXCR to the 5' RACE reads. The data show 1.5 million to 1.9 million distinct CDR3 sequences, with approximately 43% seen just once and 4% held by the top ten. This chain connects TRBV5-5 to TRBJ1-4; D unresolved. The receptor's source is a woman aged 18-29 years in good health. Sequenced material: blood. The CDR3 DNA reads as TGTGCCAGCAGCTACGGACTCTCAACTAATGAAAAACTGTTTTTT. Its translation is CASSYGLSTNEKLFF.